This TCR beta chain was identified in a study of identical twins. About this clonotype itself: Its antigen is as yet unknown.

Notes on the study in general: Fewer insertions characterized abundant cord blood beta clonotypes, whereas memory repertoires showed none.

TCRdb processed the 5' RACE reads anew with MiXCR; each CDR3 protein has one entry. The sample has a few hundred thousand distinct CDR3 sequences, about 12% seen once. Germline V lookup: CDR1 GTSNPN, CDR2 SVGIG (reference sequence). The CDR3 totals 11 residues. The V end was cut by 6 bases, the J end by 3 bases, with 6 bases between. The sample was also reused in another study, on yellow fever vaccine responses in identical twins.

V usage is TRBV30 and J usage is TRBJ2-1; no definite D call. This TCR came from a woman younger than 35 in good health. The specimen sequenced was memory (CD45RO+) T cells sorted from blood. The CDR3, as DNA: TGTGCCTGCGACTTCTACAATGAGCAGTTCTTC. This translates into CACDFYNEQFF.